This is a list of T cell receptor beta chains from one sample in a study of CD8+CD57+ T cells in acquired aplastic anemia. TCRdb used MiXCR to reprocess the reads, holding one entry per CDR3 protein. The data contain over 150,000 distinct CDR3 sequences, 40% to 55% of them singletons. Sequencing used sorted CD4+, CD8+, or CD8+CD57+ T cells (not recorded which) from PBMCs. The receptors here all came from a human donor with aplastic anemia. Both conserved end residues are part of each CDR3. A D gene is named only where the DNA matches it firmly. Only some rows state a clone size, as once, few, many or a class for expanded clones.

J,D,V,size,CDR3,DNA
TRBJ1-1,-,TRBV20-1,-,CSARGGRDTEAFF,TGCAGTGCTAGAGGGGGGCGAGACACTGAAGCTTTCTTT
TRBJ1-5,-,TRBV24-1,many,CATSDRQGYNQPQHF,TGTGCCACCAGTGATCGCCAGGGGTACAATCAGCCCCAGCATTTT
TRBJ1-6,TRBD1,TRBV10-2,few,CASSEDDRVNNSPLHF,TGCGCCAGCAGTGAGGATGACAGGGTGAATAATTCACCCCTCCACTTT
TRBJ2-5,-,TRBV10-3,many,CAISEGETQYF,TGTGCCATCAGTGAAGGTGAGACCCAGTACTTC
TRBJ1-2,-,TRBV7-8,many,CASSFGRTYGYTF,TGTGCCAGCAGCTTCGGTCGAACTTATGGCTACACCTTC
TRBJ2-3,TRBD2,TRBV20-1,many,CSADGLAGGLSDTQYF,TGCAGTGCCGATGGACTAGCGGGAGGGTTGTCAGATACGCAGTATTTT
TRBJ1-1,-,TRBV5-4,many,CASSLASREAFF,TGTGCCAGCAGCTTGGCCTCACGGGAAGCTTTCTTT
TRBJ2-7,TRBD2,TRBV29-1,many,CSVDGTSGRMEQYF,TGCAGCGTTGATGGGACTAGCGGGAGGATGGAGCAGTACTTC
TRBJ2-7,-,TRBV25-1,-,CASSDSAGGGYEQYF,TGTGCCAGCAGTGATTCGGCAGGGGGAGGGTACGAGCAGTACTTC
TRBJ1-2,-,TRBV20-1,few,CSSRDLGYGYTF,TGCAGTAGCAGGGATTTGGGCTATGGCTACACCTTC
TRBJ1-5,-,TRBV18,few,CASSRGLTENQPQHF,TGTGCCAGCTCACGGGGACTCACCGAGAATCAGCCCCAGCATTTT
TRBJ1-1,-,TRBV7-2,-,CASSLAGTEAFF,TGTGCCAGCAGCTTAGCCGGGACTGAAGCTTTCTTT
TRBJ1-1,-,TRBV5-1,many,CASSLDIGDTEAFF,TGCGCCAGCAGCTTGGACATCGGGGACACTGAAGCTTTCTTT
TRBJ1-2,-,TRBV30,few,CAWSVGQAGNYGYTF,TGTGCCTGGAGTGTAGGGCAGGCCGGCAACTATGGCTACACCTTC
TRBJ1-2,-,TRBV9,many,CASRVNSRGGGYTF,TGTGCCAGCAGAGTTAATAGCCGTGGGGGCGGCTACACCTTC
TRBJ1-2,-,TRBV2,-,CASFRLANYGYTF,TGTGCCAGCTTCAGGTTAGCTAACTATGGCTACACCTTC
TRBJ1-2,TRBD1,TRBV4-2,-,CASRPTGGWYGYTF,TGTGCCAGCAGACCGACAGGGGGATGGTATGGCTACACCTTC
TRBJ1-5,-,TRBV10-3,-,CAISDHAARASNQPQHF,TGTGCCATCAGTGACCACGCCGCCAGGGCCAGCAATCAGCCCCAGCATTTT
TRBJ2-3,-,TRBV20-1,-,CSARGGGWYSDTQYF,TGCAGTGCCAGGGGCGGGGGTTGGTACTCAGATACGCAGTATTTT
TRBJ2-7,-,TRBV10-3,once,CAIRADRDRGWTSGDYEQYF,TGTGCCATCAGAGCTGATCGGGACAGGGGGTGGACTAGCGGAGATTACGAGCAGTACTTC
TRBJ1-3,-,TRBV6-2/TRBV6-3,many,CAGRDSGNTIYF,TGTGCCGGACGGGACTCTGGAAACACCATATATTTT
TRBJ1-1,-,TRBV2,-,CASSATSGMVAEAFF,TGTGCCAGCAGTGCAACTAGCGGGATGGTCGCTGAAGCTTTCTTT
TRBJ2-7,-,TRBV6-1,many,CASSEAVRGEQYF,TGTGCCAGCAGTGAAGCGGTTAGGGGCGAGCAGTACTTC
TRBJ2-1,TRBD2,TRBV10-1,-,CASRGGRAREQFF,TGCGCCAGCCGAGGAGGGAGGGCCCGTGAGCAGTTCTTC
TRBJ2-7,-,TRBV20-1,-,CSAIPYGASYEQYF,TGCAGTGCTATTCCCTACGGGGCCTCCTACGAGCAGTACTTC
TRBJ1-1,-,TRBV5-1,-,CASSHREGALMNTEAFF,TGCGCCAGCAGCCACAGGGAAGGGGCCCTTATGAACACTGAAGCTTTCTTT
TRBJ2-5,-,TRBV29-1,-,CSVVMWDVVETQYF,TGCAGCGTTGTTATGTGGGACGTGGTGGAGACCCAGTACTTC
TRBJ2-1,TRBD2,TRBV5-1,many,CASSLDLGAASGRRNEQFF,TGCGCCAGCAGCCTCGATTTGGGGGCGGCTAGCGGGAGGAGGAATGAGCAGTTCTTC
TRBJ2-7,TRBD1,TRBV25-1,many,CASRRTGTGEQYF,TGTGCCAGCAGAAGGACAGGGACCGGCGAGCAGTACTTC
TRBJ2-2,-,TRBV19,few,CASSIQGRHTGELFF,TGTGCCAGTAGCATCCAGGGTCGGCACACCGGGGAGCTGTTTTTT
TRBJ1-5,-,TRBV15,-,CATSRDFLYSNQPQHF,TGTGCCACCAGCAGAGATTTCCTCTATAGCAATCAGCCCCAGCATTTT
TRBJ1-5,-,TRBV19,-,CASSIWDSNQPQHF,TGTGCCAGTAGTATCTGGGACAGCAATCAGCCCCAGCATTTT
TRBJ1-6,-,TRBV19,few,CASNGRRNSPLHF,TGTGCCAGTAACGGCCGCCGGAATTCACCCCTCCACTTT